These T cell receptor beta chains were read from a single sample in a study of blood T cell repertoires in COVID-19. Profiling relied on immunoSEQ multiplex PCR, and the TCRdb table lists in-frame clones only, not all of them. This table holds about 190,000 clones, approximately 80% found once. Sequencing input: peripheral blood. Source of these receptors: a woman aged 45-65 years with acute or convalescent COVID-19. Each CDR3 is given with its conserved first and last residue. Each record gives: CDR3 length, D gene, J gene, V gene, clone size, CDR3 protein, CDR3 DNA. The D gene is left open where the match is weak. Some rows mark clone size as missing; the rest say once, few, many or name a class of expanded clone.

15,-,TRBJ2-7,TRBV4-3,-,CASSQEGRKSYEQYF,TGCGCCAGCAGCCAAGAGGGCAGGAAATCCTACGAGCAGTACTTC
16,TRBD1,TRBJ1-4,TRBV18,-,CASSPGQGITNEKLFF,TGTGCCAGCTCGCCAGGACAGGGGATAACTAATGAAAAACTGTTTTTT
15,-,TRBJ1-1,TRBV7-6,once,CASSLVRGLSTEAFF,TGTGCCAGCAGCTTAGTTCGGGGGTTGAGCACTGAAGCTTTCTTT
13,TRBD1,TRBJ2-3,TRBV11-2,few,CASSASRDRGRDF,TGTGCCAGCAGCGCCAGCAGGGACAGGGGGCGCGATTTT
14,-,TRBJ2-2,TRBV19,few,CASSVGAGSGELFF,TGTGCCAGTAGTGTTGGAGCCGGATCCGGGGAGCTGTTTTTT
16,TRBD1,TRBJ2-7,TRBV5-4,-,CASSAGQGARPYEQYF,TGTGCCAGCAGCGCCGGACAGGGGGCCCGACCCTACGAGCAGTACTTC
14,TRBD1,TRBJ1-3,TRBV28,-,CASSVTGSGNTIYF,TGTGCCAGCAGTGTGACAGGGAGTGGAAACACCATATATTTT
15,TRBD2,TRBJ2-7,TRBV9,-,CASSAMGLAGDEQYF,TGTGCCAGCAGCGCTATGGGACTAGCGGGCGACGAGCAGTACTTC
17,-,TRBJ1-6,TRBV21-1,few,CASSKVQLSRNYSPLHF,TGTGCCAGCAGCAAAGTACAGTTAAGCCGGAATTACTCACCCCTCCACTTT
14,-,TRBJ2-1,TRBV2,-,CASRERVGLNEQFF,TGTGCCAGCAGGGAGAGGGTAGGGCTCAATGAGCAGTTCTTC
19,-,TRBJ1-4,TRBV9,-,CASSVEGGIRPLPNEKLFF,TGTGCCAGCAGCGTAGAAGGGGGTATACGTCCCTTGCCTAATGAAAAACTGTTTTTT
13,TRBD1,TRBJ1-4,TRBV2,-,CASSRTGGEKLFF,TGTGCCAGCAGCAGGACAGGGGGTGAAAAACTGTTTTTT
16,-,TRBJ1-4,TRBV25-1,once,CASSKPPGGQGEKLFF,TGTGCCAGCAGTAAGCCCCCAGGTGGCCAAGGTGAAAAACTGTTTTTT
16,-,TRBJ2-7,TRBV18,-,CASSPGGTAKSYEQYF,TGTGCCAGCTCACCAGGCGGGACAGCCAAATCCTACGAGCAGTACTTC
15,-,TRBJ2-1,TRBV24-1,-,CATSDLSQPSNEQFF,TGTGCCACCAGTGATTTGAGTCAGCCTAGCAATGAGCAGTTCTTC
14,TRBD2,TRBJ2-7,TRBV5-4,-,CASSSSGGSYEQYF,TGTGCCAGCAGCTCTAGCGGGGGTTCCTACGAGCAGTACTTC
13,-,TRBJ1-2,TRBV7-2,few,CASSTTGMDGYTF,TGTGCCAGCAGCACCACAGGGATGGATGGCTACACCTTC
15,-,TRBJ2-1,TRBV27,-,CASSSSWSSYNEQFF,TGTGCCAGCAGTTCCTCCTGGAGCTCCTACAATGAGCAGTTCTTC
14,-,TRBJ2-3,TRBV18,-,CASSPVGSTDTQYF,TGTGCCAGCTCACCGGTCGGGTCCACAGATACGCAGTATTTT
14,-,TRBJ2-7,TRBV19,-,CASSITLANYEQYF,TGTGCCAGTAGTATAACGCTAGCTAACTACGAGCAGTACTTC
14,-,TRBJ2-3,TRBV5-1,-,CASSYGGEADTQYF,TGCGCCAGCAGTTACGGAGGGGAGGCAGATACGCAGTATTTT
14,TRBD1,TRBJ1-4,TRBV7-9,-,CASSLKGAAEKLFF,TGTGCCAGCAGCTTAAAGGGGGCGGCTGAAAAACTGTTTTTT
15,TRBD2,TRBJ2-3,TRBV24-1,-,CATAIAGREARTQYF,TGTGCCACGGCTATAGCGGGGCGAGAGGCTCGAACGCAGTATTTT
14,TRBD1,TRBJ1-3,TRBV5-5,once,CASSWDSSGNTIYF,TGTGCCAGCAGCTGGGACAGCTCTGGAAACACCATATATTTT
15,TRBD1,TRBJ2-7,TRBV18,-,CASSPTTGGGYEQYF,TGTGCCAGCTCACCAACCACAGGGGGCGGCTACGAGCAGTACTTC
14,-,TRBJ1-1,TRBV7-8,once,CASSLYGQNTEAFF,TGTGCCAGCAGCTTATATGGGCAGAACACTGAAGCTTTCTTT
14,-,TRBJ2-7,TRBV12-5,few,CASGLGQISYEQYF,TGTGCTAGTGGTTTGGGCCAGATATCCTACGAGCAGTACTTC
16,TRBD2,TRBJ2-1,TRBV5-6,once,CASSLSGTSALGEQFF,TGTGCCAGCAGCCTGTCCGGGACTAGCGCCCTTGGTGAGCAGTTCTTC
13,-,TRBJ2-3,TRBV27,-,CASSLVGGGLQYF,TGTGCCAGCAGTTTAGTCGGAGGAGGGCTTCAGTATTTT